This T cell receptor (beta chain) was sequenced during a study of technical replicates of blood from a few donors (dated by TCRdb to 2017 to 2019). As for this clone: Its antigen is still unknown. Base-call qualities are not available, and no considerably larger clone is one nucleotide away.

The CDR1 and CDR2 encoded by the germline V gene are MDHEN and SYDVKM. From cysteine to phenylalanine, the CDR3 is 14 amino acids long. Of all the DNA, just the CDR3 is kept, 42 bases in frame from base 1. V trim: 7 bases; J trim: 7 bases; unmatched bases: 13. The library was obtained by the immunoSEQ multiplex PCR assay. TCRdb mirrors the immuneACCESS table, restricted to in-frame sequences. Some clones are absent from its copies; in checked studies, under half trace to an unresolved V gene, and the reason for the others is unknown. This sample gives about 100,000 clones in total; 90% to 97% of them show up just once. The ten largest clones represent 0.2% to 0.25% of the sample.

The V and J genes are TRBV28 and TRBJ2-7; 7 middle bases align to TRBD2. This TCR was sampled from a human donor in good health. Material for sequencing was T cells isolated from PBMCs. Read as DNA, the sequence is TGTGCCAGCACTCCCGAGGGAGGGGTTTGGGAGCAGTACTTC. Translation gives CASTPEGGVWEQYF.